One sample yielded the 23 T cell receptor beta chains listed below, sequenced in a study of CD8+CD57+ T cells in acquired aplastic anemia. Genomic DNA provided the template from which TCR beta VDJ and CDR3 profiles were obtained. TCRdb called the reads again in MiXCR, with one record for every CDR3 protein. The sample has roughly 130,000 distinct CDR3 sequences; about 48% are singletons. Sequencing used sorted CD4+, CD8+, or CD8+CD57+ T cells (not recorded which) from PBMCs. These TCRs come from a human donor in good health, serving as a control.

This clonotype showed up many times. The genes are TRBV13 and TRBJ2-5; TRBD2 agrees at 8 bases. The J segment lost 4 bases and the V segment lost 5 bases, leaving 12 bases of the junction unmatched. The CDR3 runs 16 residues. Germline CDR1 is PRHDT and CDR2 is FYEKMQ (reference sequence). The CDR3 loop is CASSPSGRGGRETQYF. CDR3 nucleotide sequence: TGTGCCAGCAGCCCCTCGGGACGGGGGGGCCGAGAGACCCAGTACTTC.

The CDR3 sequence: CASGRGETQYF. CDR3 DNA: TGTGCCAGCGGGAGGGGGGAGACCCAGTACTTC. This rearrangement joins TRBV7-7 to TRBJ2-5; a possible D gene is TRBD2 (7 bases). With 8 bases removed from V and 5 bases from J, the gap between germline ends came to 9 bases. Germline lookup yields CDR1 SSHAT and CDR2 FNYEAQ (reference sequence). This CDR3 has 11 residues.

The chain combines TRBV20-1 with TRBJ2-7, with 7 bases fitting TRBD2. The CDR3 covers 16 residues. Germline assignment: CDR1 DFQATT and CDR2 SNEGSKA (reference sequence). With 4 bases clipped from V and 4 bases from J, the junction kept 16 bases outside the gene matches. Written as DNA, the CDR3 is TGCAGTGCTATTCTCGCTCAAGCTAGCGGTGGATACGAGCAGTACTTC. Protein product: CSAILAQASGGYEQYF.

The V and J genes are TRBV20-1 and TRBJ1-1; D remains ambiguous. V was cut by 0 bases and J by 3 bases, with 17 bases left in between. This CDR3 has 16 residues. The germline gives CDR1 DFQATT, CDR2 SNEGSKA (reference sequence). The CDR3 bases are TGCAGTGCTAGAGACCCGAGCAAAGGGAGAGACACTGAAGCTTTCTTT. Amino acid sequence: CSARDPSKGRDTEAFF.

The chain joins TRBV11-2 to TRBJ2-7; the match to TRBD2 covers 12 bases. The germline V gene encodes CDR1 SGHAT and CDR2 FQNNGV. CDR3 length: 13 amino acids. Trimming cost V 6 bases and J 6 bases; bases outside gene matches: 3. In DNA form, the CDR3 reads TGTGCCAGCAGTCCTAGCGGGAGGGGCGAGCAGTACTTC. It is translated as CASSPSGRGEQYF. The full variable domain, completed using reference TRBV11-2 and TRBJ2-7, is EAGVAQSPRYKIIEKRQSVAFWCNPISGHATLYWYQQILGQGPKLLIQFQNNGVVDDSQLPKDRFSAERLKGVDSTLKIQPAKLEDSAVYLCASSPSGRGEQYFGPGTRLTVT.

This clonotype was observed at least ten times. V gene TRBV9 combines with J gene TRBJ2-7, with D hard to call. Germline V gene lookup returns CDR1 SGDLS and CDR2 YYNGEE. Trimming pared 0 bases from V and 0 bases from J, leaving 7 bases between. This CDR3 is 14 amino acids long. CDR3 region: CASSVVGTSYEQYF. CDR3 bases: TGTGCCAGCAGCGTAGTGGGCACCTCCTACGAGCAGTACTTC.

On this clonotype itself: One base away lies a much larger clone, so this may be a sequencing read error. The chain recombines TRBV7-2 with TRBJ1-5; perhaps TRBD1 as D (6 bases). The V gene lost 5 bases and the J gene lost 5 bases, with 13 bases spanning the gap. The germline gives CDR1 SGHTA, CDR2 FQGNSA. The length of the CDR3 is 14 residues. The CDR3 sequence: CASSEQPGDQPQHF. DNA for the CDR3: TGTGCCAGCAGCGAACAGCCAGGGGATCAGCCCCAGCATTTT.

This chain links TRBV29-1 with TRBJ2-1; 9 bases line up with TRBD2. The CDR3 extends over 15 amino acids. Germline loops: CDR1 SQVTM, CDR2 ANQGSEA. Trimming took 5 bases from V and 2 from J; bases not matched to a gene: 7. The CDR3 reads CSVNLAGGAYNEQFF. CDR3 sequence (DNA): TGCAGCGTTAATCTCGCGGGAGGGGCCTACAATGAGCAGTTCTTC.

The J gene is TRBJ1-6, the V gene TRBV6-7; D unresolved. Being an ORF, TRBV6-7 has a function that is uncertain. The CDR3 consists of 15 residues. Trimming cost V 5 bases and J 2 bases, with 10 bases left between them. The CDR3 DNA is TGTGCCAGCAGTCGGAGCGGGACCTATAATTCACCCCTCCACTTT. It yields the protein CASSRSGTYNSPLHF.

Many counts were recorded for this clonotype. This chain uses TRBV20-1 with TRBJ1-1; D gene unclear. This CDR3 contains 12 residues. The germline V gene encodes CDR1 DFQATT and CDR2 SNEGSKA (reference sequence). V shed 6 bases and J shed 1 base, with 9 bases lying between them. CDR3 loop: CSAVRTNTEAFF. The CDR3, as DNA: TGCAGTGCAGTCCGGACGAACACTGAAGCTTTCTTT.

This clonotype was observed a single time. This chain links TRBV7-2 with TRBJ1-6, with 9 nucleotides matching TRBD1. The junction had 4 bases not matched to a gene; V was cut back by 0 bases and J by 7 bases. Germline lookup yields CDR1 SGHTA and CDR2 FQGNSA. The CDR3 consists of 16 residues. Written as DNA, the CDR3 is TGTGCCAGCAGCTTAGCGTCCGGGACAGGGAATTCACCCCTCCACTTT. This gives the protein CASSLASGTGNSPLHF.

A remark on this clonotype: Its ends do not fully match the called genes, so a read error is possible. The chain combines TRBV5-1 with TRBJ2-7; tentatively, D is TRBD1 (5 bases). The CDR3 runs 12 residues. Germline lookup yields CDR1 SGHRS and CDR2 YFSETQ. The CDR3 DNA reads TGCGCCAGCAGCGGGCAGGGCTACGAGCAGTGCTTC. Encoded protein: CASSGQGYEQCF.

At least ten counts were recorded for this clonotype. The chain employs TRBV4-2 and TRBJ1-3; the D gene is possibly TRBD1 (5 bases). From germline, CDR1 is LGHNA and CDR2 YNFKEQ. The CDR3 covers 15 residues. Trimming shortened V by 1 base and J by 7 bases, and 14 bases separated the two germline ends. CDR3 sequence: CASSQGPSGGNTIYF. CDR3 DNA: TGTGCCAGCAGCCAAGGGCCAAGCGGGGGGAACACCATATATTTT.

This clonotype has just a few counts. The chain carries TRBV15 and TRBJ2-1, with 9 nucleotides matching TRBD2. V dropped 4 bases and J dropped 4; count of bases not matched to a gene: 5. Germline V CDR1 and CDR2: LNHNV, YYDKDF (reference sequence). The CDR3 consists of 15 residues. The CDR3 DNA is TGTGCCACCAGCATCCTAGCGGGGCGGTACAATGAGCAGTTCTTC. This sequence encodes CATSILAGRYNEQFF.

This chain uses TRBV7-9 with TRBJ1-1, with a tentative D call TRBD1 (5 bases). This CDR3 has 15 residues. Germline V gene lookup returns CDR1 SEHNR and CDR2 FQNEAQ (reference sequence). Deletions cut 1 base from V and 1 base from J, with 10 bases between. The CDR3 sequence: CASSLEHRKNTEAFF. CDR3 sequence (DNA): TGTGCCAGCAGCTTAGAACACAGGAAGAACACTGAAGCTTTCTTT.

The sample holds many counts of this clonotype. V is TRBV12-3 or TRBV12-4 and J is TRBJ2-3, with D perhaps matching TRBD2 (7 bases). The CDR3 extends over 14 amino acids. The V gene lost 5 bases and the J gene lost 3 bases, with 12 bases spanning the gap. The CDR3 loop is CASSHGGQTDTQYF. In DNA form, the CDR3 reads TGTGCCAGCAGTCACGGGGGGCAAACAGATACGCAGTATTTT.

The chain links TRBV10-3 to TRBJ1-1; D gene unclear. With 0 bases removed from V and 6 bases from J, the gap between germline ends came to 8 bases. CDR1 and CDR2 from the germline V gene are ENHRY and SYGVKD. CDR3 length: 13 residues. The chain's CDR3 is CAISESIDAEAFF. Here the CDR3 DNA reads TGTGCCATCAGTGAGTCCATCGATGCTGAAGCTTTCTTT.

This clonotype came up a few times. The DNA for the CDR3 is TGTGCCAGCAGTCCAGGCCCCTACGAGCAGTACTTC. Protein product: CASSPGPYEQYF. This chain links TRBV7-6 with TRBJ2-7, with D unresolved. V was shortened by 6 bases and J by 2 bases, with 8 bases between the two germline ends. Germline lookup yields CDR1 SGHVS and CDR2 FNYEAQ. The CDR3 loop spans 12 amino acids.

This clonotype was counted many times. The rearrangement uses TRBV5-6 and TRBJ2-7, with D uncertain. The CDR3 sequence is 11 residues long. Trimming pared 1 base from V and 5 bases from J, leaving 4 bases between. CDR1 and CDR2 from the germline V gene are SGHDT and YYEEEE. The CDR3 bases are TGTGCCAGCAGCTTGTCCGACGAGCAGTACTTC. Protein product: CASSLSDEQYF.

The chain employs TRBV24-1 and TRBJ2-7; maybe TRBD2 (5 bases). This CDR3 has 14 amino acids. The V end was cut by 4 bases, the J end by 3 bases, with 12 bases between. CDR1 is KGHDR, CDR2 SFDVKD, per germline. CDR3 in DNA: TGTGCCACCAGTGACTCCAAGGACTTCTACGAGCAGTACTTC. Its protein product is CATSDSKDFYEQYF.

CDR3 bases: TGTGCCACCTCAGTCGGGAGGTCGAGGGAGCAGTACGTC. It yields the protein CATSVGRSREQYV. The chain uses TRBV2 and TRBJ2-7; TRBD2 matches 7 bases. The trim removed 10 bases at V and 7 bases at J, leaving 13 bases unmatched. Germline CDR1 SNHLY, CDR2 FYNNEI. The CDR3 length is 13 residues.

About this clonotype itself: Its ends do not fully match the called genes, so a read error is possible. This CDR3 reads CSVAPMNTEAFF. As DNA, the CDR3 is TGCAGCGTTGCCCCCATGAACACTGAGGCTTTCTTT. The genes are TRBV29-1 and TRBJ1-1, with D uncertain. CDR1 and CDR2 (germline): SQVTM, ANQGSEA. This CDR3 spans 12 amino acids.

This chain links TRBV15 with TRBJ1-1, with TRBD1 as a possible D gene (5 bases). V dropped 4 bases and J dropped 2 bases, with 11 bases sitting between them. The germline V gene has CDR1 LNHNV and CDR2 YYDKDF (reference sequence). The CDR3 sequence is 14 residues long. The CDR3 loop is CATSTQEFNTEAFF. The CDR3 DNA follows: TGTGCCACCAGCACACAGGAGTTTAACACTGAAGCTTTCTTT. The variable domain in full, with the rest retrieved from reference TRBV15 and TRBJ1-1, is DAMVIQNPRYQVTQFGKPVTLSCSQTLNHNVMYWYQQKSSQAPKLLFHYYDKDFNNEADTPDNFQSRRPNTSFCFLDIRSPGLGDTAMYLCATSTQEFNTEAFFGQGTRLTVV.